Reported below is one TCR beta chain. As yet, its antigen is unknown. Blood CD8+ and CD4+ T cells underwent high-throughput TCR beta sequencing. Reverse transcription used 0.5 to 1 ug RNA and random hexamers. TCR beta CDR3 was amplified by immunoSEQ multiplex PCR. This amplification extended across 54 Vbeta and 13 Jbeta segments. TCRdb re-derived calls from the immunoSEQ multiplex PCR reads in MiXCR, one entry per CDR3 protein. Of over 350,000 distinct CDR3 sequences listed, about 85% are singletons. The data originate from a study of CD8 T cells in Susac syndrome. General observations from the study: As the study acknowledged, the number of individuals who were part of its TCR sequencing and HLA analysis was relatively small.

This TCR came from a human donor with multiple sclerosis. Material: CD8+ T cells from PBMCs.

CDR3 sequence reads: CSATTSGKYEQYF. The CDR3 DNA is TGCAGTGCTACAACTAGCGGGAAATACGAGCAGTACTTC. The chain joins TRBV20-1 to TRBJ2-7, with 10 bases that match TRBD2. The germline V gene encodes CDR1 DFQATT and CDR2 SNEGSKA (reference sequence). The V segment lost 4 bases and the J segment 4 bases; nucleotides outside the gene matches: 4. This CDR3 region has 13 residues.